This TCR beta chain is from a study of T cells in localized non-small cell lung cancer. Data came from immunoSEQ multiplex PCR; TCRdb stores just in-frame clones and leaves some out. The repertoire holds 5,500 to 7,500 clones, with 87% as singletons. A note on this clone: Its target is unknown.

The germline CDR1 and CDR2 sequences are MDHEN and SYDVKM. This CDR3 region has 17 residues. Trimming took 5 bases from V and 3 from J, leaving 20 bases between them. Study observations and caveats: Those with higher blood T cell density had longer overall survival. Uninvolved nearby lung showed the greatest T cell clonality, exceeding that found in tumor. A median of approximately 50 clones ranked among the top 100 in tumor appeared in adjacent lung.

The V and J genes are TRBV28 and TRBJ1-5, with D possibly matching TRBD1 (6 bases). The clonotype comes from a male donor aged 60 or older with stage I lung adenocarcinoma. The source was peripheral blood, collected before any cancer treatment. CDR3 DNA sequence: TGTGCCAGCAGTCCCGCGCCGGGGGCGCATAACAATCAGCCCCAGCATTTT. Protein: CASSPAPGAHNNQPQHF.